Sequencing of this T cell receptor beta chain was carried out in a study of blood T cell repertoires in COVID-19. The wider study: Sites across the United States, Italy and Spain contributed samples from acute and convalescent COVID-19.

Authors' methods: Amplification from reference gene primers served as the basis for estimated nucleated cell counts. The repertoire was sequenced with immunoSEQ multiplex PCR; TCRdb's copy has only in-frame clones and lacks some. V and J calls plus clone size are reproduced from that table; the DNA served to infer D and trimming. This sample has about 93,000 clones, with about 77% found just once. This TCR was recovered from a human donor in a cohort sampled during active COVID-19. The sequenced sample consisted of peripheral blood.

CDR3 protein: CASSPFFSGGSYNEQFF. The CDR3 DNA reads as TGCGCCAGCAGCCCCTTCTTTAGCGGGGGATCTTACAATGAGCAGTTCTTC. The chain has TRBV4-1 and TRBJ2-1, with TRBD2 matching over 9 bases. Germline trimming cut 4 bases from V and 4 bases from J; bases unmatched to any gene: 11. The germline gives CDR1 MGHRA, CDR2 YSYEKL. This CDR3 contains 17 residues.